These 30 T cell receptor beta chains came from one sample sequenced in a study of blood T cell repertoires in COVID-19. Clones were read by immunoSEQ multiplex PCR, and TCRdb kept only the in-frame ones, dropping some. The data hold approximately 210,000 clones, with around 81% observed a single time. The material sequenced was PBMCs or T cells enriched from blood (not recorded which). These receptors came from a woman aged 50 to 60 with acute COVID-19.

This clone showed up just once. V usage is TRBV6-5 and J usage is TRBJ1-1; 9 bases are a match to TRBD1. The CDR3 has 12 residues. J gave up 10 bases and V 10 bases, and 10 bases lay outside the gene matches. CDR1 MNHEY and CDR2 SVGAGI come from the germline V gene. CDR3 DNA: TGTGCCACCATGACAGGGGGTAGAGCAGCTTTCTTT. Encoded protein: CATMTGGRAAFF.

The gene calls are TRBV6-1 and TRBJ2-5, with D tentatively TRBD2 (5 bases). Trimming took off 3 bases at V and 5 bases at J, with 16 bases between the two ends. This CDR3 has 15 amino acids. Germline V lookup: CDR1 MNHNS, CDR2 SASEGT. CDR3 region: CASSEGIAGWETQYF. The CDR3 DNA reads as TGTGCCAGCAGTGAGGGGATTGCGGGCTGGGAGACCCAGTACTTC.

The gene calls are TRBV3-1 (or the pseudogene TRBV3-2) and TRBJ1-1; TRBD1 might be the D (6 bases). The V gene lost 0 bases and the J gene lost 5 bases, with 13 bases spanning the gap. The CDR3 spans 15 residues. Per germline, CDR1 LGHDT and CDR2 YNNKEL (reference sequence). The CDR3 bases are TGTGCCAGCAGCCAAGAAGTAGTCCAGGGGACTGAAGCTTTCTTT. Its protein product is CASSQEVVQGTEAFF.

This clone has a handful of counts. CDR3 DNA sequence: TGTGCCAGCAGCACAAGACAGGGGGCGGCCTTCGGAGAAAAACTGTTTTTT. Residues: CASSTRQGAAFGEKLFF. The rearrangement uses TRBV7-2 and TRBJ1-4; 10 bases map to TRBD1. V shed 5 bases and J 8 bases; nucleotides not matched to a gene: 14. The CDR3 has 17 residues. Germline V gives CDR1 SGHTA, CDR2 FQGNSA.

In this sample, this clone turned up a few times. V and J are TRBV5-1 and TRBJ2-5; 7 nucleotides line up with TRBD1. The CDR3 loop spans 15 amino acids. CDR1 is SGHRS and CDR2 is YFSETQ in the germline V gene. Unmatched junction bases numbered 10, after V lost 6 bases and J lost 2 bases. CDR3 nucleotide sequence: TGCGCCAGCAAGAGAAGGGGGACAGAACAAGAGACCCAGTACTTC. The encoded protein is CASKRRGTEQETQYF.

This clone was observed a single time. The V and J genes are TRBV9 and TRBJ2-1; possibly TRBD2 for D (5 bases). The CDR3 contains 13 residues. Per the germline V gene, CDR1 is SGDLS and CDR2 is YYNGEE. The V and J ends lost 4 bases and 5 bases respectively, with 10 bases between them. The CDR3, as DNA: TGTGCCAGCAGCCCCCTGGGAGACAATGAGCAGTTCTTC. This gives the protein CASSPLGDNEQFF.

The gene calls are TRBV29-1 and TRBJ2-3; 7 nucleotides align to TRBD2. From germline, CDR1 is SQVTM and CDR2 ANQGSEA. This CDR3 spans 15 amino acids. V lost 4 bases, J lost 0 bases, and 7 bases stayed unmatched. Here the CDR3 reads CSVGTSAYSTDTQYF. DNA for the CDR3: TGCAGCGTTGGCACTAGCGCCTACAGCACAGATACGCAGTATTTT.

This clone was seen once. The chain uses TRBV11-1 and TRBJ1-6, with 7 nucleotides matching TRBD1. Germline V lookup: CDR1 SGHAT, CDR2 FQDESV (reference sequence). Losses at the gene ends were 5 bases for V and 9 bases for J; bases not matched to a gene: 10. The CDR3 has 15 residues. The chain's CDR3 is CASSPRTGDASPLHF. The CDR3 DNA follows: TGTGCCAGCAGCCCCCGGACAGGCGACGCTTCACCCCTCCACTTT.

The chain combines TRBV5-5 with TRBJ1-2; 11 positions match TRBD1. The CDR3 is made up of 15 amino acids. J gave up 8 bases and V 3 bases, and 9 bases lay outside the gene matches. Germline V gives CDR1 SGHKS, CDR2 YYEKEE (reference sequence). The CDR3 region has the DNA TGTGCCAGCAGCTCACGGACAGGGGGCGAGGAGGGCTACACCTTC. Translating gives CASSSRTGGEEGYTF.

The J gene is TRBJ2-5, the V gene TRBV7-2; no clear D gene. V was clipped by 4 bases and J by 6 bases, with 9 bases between them. CDR1 is SGHTA and CDR2 is FQGNSA in the germline V gene. This CDR3 region has 12 residues. The CDR3 DNA follows: TGTGCCAGCAGCTCCGCGCCTCAGACCCAGTACTTC. It encodes CASSSAPQTQYF.

The chain uses TRBV6-2 or TRBV6-3 and TRBJ2-2, with 14 bases identical to TRBD2. V shed 0 bases and J 8 bases; nucleotides not matched to a gene: 11. Germline CDR1 reads MNHEY; CDR2 reads SVGEGT. This CDR3 is 19 amino acids long. CDR3 protein: CASSYSLGLAGVSGGELFF. The CDR3 region has the DNA TGTGCCAGCAGTTACTCGTTGGGACTAGCGGGGGTCTCAGGAGGGGAGCTGTTTTTT.

V gene TRBV12-3 or TRBV12-4 combines with J gene TRBJ2-7, with a possible D match to TRBD1 (5 bases). V gave up 5 bases and J gave up 3 bases, with 8 bases separating them. This CDR3 region has 12 residues. The CDR3 loop reads CASSKQDYEQYF. The CDR3 nucleotides are TGTGCCAGCAGTAAACAGGACTACGAGCAGTACTTC.

The chain joins TRBV4-1 to TRBJ2-3; possible D gene TRBD2, 5 bases. Germline lookup yields CDR1 MGHRA and CDR2 YSYEKL. Trimming removed 2 bases at V and 0 bases at J, with 12 bases between. The CDR3 length is 16 residues. DNA for the CDR3: TGCGCCAGCAGCCAATTCCAGCGGTCTAGCACAGATACGCAGTATTTT. It yields the protein CASSQFQRSSTDTQYF.

CDR3 nucleotides: TGTGCCAGCAGCCGCCTCGCCCCGGGTCTGTCGGGCTACACCTTC. It translates to CASSRLAPGLSGYTF. The chain joins TRBV14 to TRBJ1-2; D gene uncertain. This CDR3 has 15 amino acids. V lost 4 bases and J 8 bases, leaving 20 bases between the germline ends. CDR1 SGHDN and CDR2 FVKESK come from the germline V gene.

This clone was detected a few times. This rearrangement joins TRBV19 to TRBJ1-5; D remains ambiguous. With 9 bases removed from V and 0 bases from J, the gap between germline ends came to 15 bases. There are 15 residues in the CDR3. Germline loops: CDR1 LNHDA, CDR2 SQIVND (reference sequence). CDR3 loop: CASNDTPNSNQPQHF. The CDR3 DNA reads as TGTGCCAGCAACGACACGCCTAATAGCAATCAGCCCCAGCATTTT.

The chain couples TRBV18 to TRBJ2-1; 11 bases line up with TRBD2. The ends lost 1 base at V and 5 bases at J; junction bases unmatched: 1. Germline V gene data show CDR1 as KGHSH and CDR2 as LQKENI. The CDR3 totals 15 residues. The CDR3 DNA follows: TGTGCCAGCTCACCACTAGCGGGGGGGAACAATGAGCAGTTCTTC. Translating it yields CASSPLAGGNNEQFF.

This chain uses TRBV7-9 with TRBJ2-7; D perhaps matches TRBD2 (5 bases). Between the trimmed V and J ends, which lost 5 bases and 4 bases, there was a span of 9 bases. CDR1 and CDR2 (germline): SEHNR, FQNEAQ (reference sequence). The CDR3 is 12 residues long. DNA of the CDR3: TGTGCCAGCAGCCTGACGGGATACGAGCAGTACTTC. It is translated as CASSLTGYEQYF.

CDR3 coding DNA: TGTGCCGCCATGCGGGAGTGGACCGGGGAGCTGTTTTTT. Translation: CAAMREWTGELFF. This sequence joins TRBV19 and TRBJ2-2; 7 positions agree with TRBD2. This CDR3 has 13 residues. The junction had 8 bases not matched to a gene; V was cut back by 11 bases and J by 5 bases. CDR1 is LNHDA and CDR2 is SQIVND in the germline V gene (reference sequence).

This chain connects TRBV5-1 to TRBJ2-1; 15 bases map to TRBD2. This CDR3 is 17 amino acids long. V shed 3 bases, J shed 5 bases, and the junction held 6 bases outside the gene matches. CDR1 is SGHRS and CDR2 is YFSETQ in the germline V gene. CDR3 coding DNA: TGCGCCAGCAGCTCCGGACTAGCGGGAGGGGGTGACAATGAGCAGTTCTTC. It codes for CASSSGLAGGGDNEQFF.

The chain combines TRBV5-5 with TRBJ1-3; 8 bases agree with TRBD1. CDR1 and CDR2 (germline): SGHKS, YYEKEE (reference sequence). The CDR3 is 15 residues long. V lost 4 bases and J lost 0; bases outside the gene matches: 3. The chain's CDR3 is CASSTGTGSGNTIYF. The CDR3, as DNA: TGTGCCAGCAGCACCGGGACAGGCTCTGGAAACACCATATATTTT.

The CDR3 reads CASTGAGEVGGYTF. The CDR3 nucleotides are TGTGCCTCGACCGGGGCAGGGGAAGTCGGTGGCTACACCTTC. The chain combines TRBV19 with TRBJ1-2; maybe TRBD1 (6 bases). The V gene lost 11 bases and the J gene lost 7 bases, with 23 bases spanning the gap. Germline CDR1 reads LNHDA; CDR2 reads SQIVND (reference sequence). The CDR3 loop spans 14 amino acids.

The V gene is TRBV5-6, the J gene TRBJ2-7; 9 nucleotides match TRBD1. CDR1 is SGHDT, CDR2 YYEEEE, per germline. The CDR3 is made up of 15 amino acids. V shed 3 bases, J shed 0 bases, and the junction held 4 bases outside the gene matches. The CDR3 DNA follows: TGTGCCAGCAGCTCGGGACAGGGACTCTCCTACGAGCAGTACTTC. Amino acid sequence: CASSSGQGLSYEQYF. Combining the CDR3 with reference TRBV5-6 and TRBJ2-7 gives the whole variable domain DAGVTQSPTHLIKTRGQQVTLRCSPKSGHDTVSWYQQALGQGPQFIFQYYEEEERQRGNFPDRFSGHQFPNYSSELNVNALLLGDSALYLCASSSGQGLSYEQYFGPGTRLTVT.

The chain couples TRBV10-2 to TRBJ1-4; TRBD1 matches at 9 bases. The CDR3 has 15 residues. J lost 1 base, V lost 10 bases, and 7 bases had no gene match. Germline CDR1 WSHSY, CDR2 SAAADI. The CDR3 spells CATGQGPGTNEKLFF. CDR3 nucleotides: TGCGCCACAGGACAGGGGCCCGGAACTAATGAAAAACTGTTTTTT.

The genes are TRBV28 and TRBJ1-2, with D maybe TRBD1 (5 bases). Trimming shortened V by 2 bases and J by 7 bases, and 11 bases separated the two germline ends. This CDR3 has 13 amino acids. CDR1 and CDR2 from the germline V gene are MDHEN and SYDVKM. In DNA, the CDR3 is TGTGCCAGCAGTTTAACGGGGGTCGTTGGCTACACCTTC. It yields the protein CASSLTGVVGYTF.

This chain links TRBV29-1 with TRBJ1-2; 10 nucleotides match TRBD1. Germline values: CDR1 SQVTM, CDR2 ANQGSEA. The CDR3 contains 15 residues. The J segment lost 0 bases and the V segment lost 3 bases, leaving 4 bases of the junction unmatched. The CDR3 nucleotides read TGCAGCGTTGACGGGACAGGGGAAGCTAACTATGGCTACACCTTC. Its translation: CSVDGTGEANYGYTF.

A single count supports this clone. The genes are TRBV11-2 and TRBJ2-2; D is unclear. The germline gives CDR1 SGHAT, CDR2 FQNNGV. The CDR3 covers 15 residues. V lost 5 bases, J lost 3 bases, and 13 bases lay in between. The CDR3 DNA reads TGTGCCAGCAGCCCGACCGGGTCCGACACCGGGGAGCTGTTTTTT. Translating it yields CASSPTGSDTGELFF. The variable domain in full, completed from reference TRBV11-2 and TRBJ2-2, reads EAGVAQSPRYKIIEKRQSVAFWCNPISGHATLYWYQQILGQGPKLLIQFQNNGVVDDSQLPKDRFSAERLKGVDSTLKIQPAKLEDSAVYLCASSPTGSDTGELFFGEGSRLTVL.

The rearrangement joins TRBV30 to TRBJ2-3; TRBD1 might be the D (6 bases). Trimming removed 4 bases at V and 3 bases at J, with 11 bases between. Germline lookup yields CDR1 GTSNPN and CDR2 SVGIG (reference sequence). The CDR3 contains 13 residues. CDR3 region: CAWNRDGTDTQYF. CDR3 nucleotide sequence: TGTGCCTGGAACAGGGACGGGACAGATACGCAGTATTTT. Full variable domain (outside the CDR3, taken from reference TRBV30 and TRBJ2-3): SQTIHQWPATLVQPVGSPLSLECTVEGTSNPNLYWYRQAAGRGLQLLFYSVGIGQISSEVPQNLSASRPQDRQFILSSKKLLLSDSGFYLCAWNRDGTDTQYFGPGTRLTVL.

This clone was recorded only once. The chain links TRBV6-5 to TRBJ1-2, with TRBD1 identical over 7 bases. Trimming removed 2 bases from V and 6 bases from J; junction bases left unmatched: 3. This CDR3 spans 13 amino acids. The V gene's germline CDR1 is MNHEY and CDR2 SVGAGI. CDR3 DNA sequence: TGTGCCAGCAGTTACCAACAGGGGAATGGCTACACCTTC. It translates to CASSYQQGNGYTF.

This chain connects TRBV10-1 to TRBJ2-7, with a weak D call TRBD1 (6 bases). V was pared by 6 bases and J by 2 bases, with 14 bases between. The CDR3 is 14 residues long. From germline, CDR1 is WNHNN and CDR2 SYGVQD (reference sequence). Written as DNA, the CDR3 is TGCGCCAGCAGGGACAGCGACCTGACCTACGAGCAGTACTTC. This sequence encodes CASRDSDLTYEQYF.

The chain recombines TRBV12-5 with TRBJ2-2; TRBD1 aligns across 9 bases. CDR1 is LGHNT and CDR2 is FRNRAP in the germline V gene. The CDR3 is 16 residues long. Trimming cost V 5 bases and J 4 bases; bases outside gene matches: 8. The CDR3 DNA sequence: TGTGCTAGTGGTCTGCCACAGGGGGCCAGCACCGGGGAGCTGTTTTTT. Translated, it gives CASGLPQGASTGELFF.